This T cell receptor (beta chain) was obtained from a study of blood T cell repertoires in COVID-19. As for the study in general: Donors in the United States, Italy and Spain gave samples during acute or convalescent COVID-19. PBMCs, B-cell-depleted T cells, or T cells provided the cDNA or gDNA that made up the material.

Trimming removed 3 bases at V and 6 bases at J, with 13 bases between. This CDR3 has 14 residues. The germline CDR1 and CDR2 sequences are MDHEN and SYDVKM. Per the original methods: The assay estimated nucleated cells by amplifying reference gene primers. Repertoires were generated with immunoSEQ multiplex PCR, while TCRdb's copy carries only in-frame clones and drops some. The V and J calls and clone size come from that table; D and trimming were worked out from the DNA. The sample holds roughly 220,000 clones, 80% to 90% seen once. Input material: PBMCs or T cells enriched from blood (not recorded which). J is TRBJ2-3 and V is TRBV28, with D perhaps matching TRBD2 (6 bases). The receptor's source is a woman in her 40s with acute COVID-19. CDR3: CASSFGGTKDTQYF. The DNA for the CDR3 is TGTGCCAGCAGTTTCGGCGGGACGAAGGATACGCAGTATTTT.